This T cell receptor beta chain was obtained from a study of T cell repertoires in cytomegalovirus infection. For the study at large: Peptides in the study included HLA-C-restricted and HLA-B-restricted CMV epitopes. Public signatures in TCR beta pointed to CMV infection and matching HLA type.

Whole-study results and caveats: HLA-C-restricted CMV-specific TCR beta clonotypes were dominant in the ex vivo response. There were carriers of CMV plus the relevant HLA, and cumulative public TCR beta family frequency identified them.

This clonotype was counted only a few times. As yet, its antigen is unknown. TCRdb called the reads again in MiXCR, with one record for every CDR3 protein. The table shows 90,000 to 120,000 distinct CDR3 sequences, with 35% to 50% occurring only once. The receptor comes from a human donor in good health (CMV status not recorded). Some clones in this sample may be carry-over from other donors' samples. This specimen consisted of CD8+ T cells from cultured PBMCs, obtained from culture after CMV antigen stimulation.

As DNA, the CDR3 is TGCGCCAGCAGCCAAGATACAGGGGTCTATGAAAAACTGTTTTTT. Protein product: CASSQDTGVYEKLFF. This chain joins TRBV4-1 and TRBJ1-4; 7 bases are shared with TRBD1. The CDR3 loop spans 15 amino acids. Germline values: CDR1 MGHRA, CDR2 YSYEKL. Germline trimming cut 0 bases from V and 6 bases from J; bases unmatched to any gene: 4.